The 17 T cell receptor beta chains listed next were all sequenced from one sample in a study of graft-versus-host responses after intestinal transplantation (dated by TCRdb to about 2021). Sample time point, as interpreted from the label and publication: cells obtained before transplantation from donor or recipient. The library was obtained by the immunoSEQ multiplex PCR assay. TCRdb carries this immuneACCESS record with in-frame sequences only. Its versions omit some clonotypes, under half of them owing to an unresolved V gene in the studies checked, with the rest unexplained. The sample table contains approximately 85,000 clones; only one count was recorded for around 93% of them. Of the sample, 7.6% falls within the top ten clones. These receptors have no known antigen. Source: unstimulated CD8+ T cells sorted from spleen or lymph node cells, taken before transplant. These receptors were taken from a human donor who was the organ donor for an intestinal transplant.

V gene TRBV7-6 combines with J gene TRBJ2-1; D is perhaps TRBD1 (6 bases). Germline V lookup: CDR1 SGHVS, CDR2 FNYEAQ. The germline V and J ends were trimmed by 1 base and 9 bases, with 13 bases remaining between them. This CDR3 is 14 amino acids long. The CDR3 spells CASSLVSGGGEQFF. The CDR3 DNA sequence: TGTGCCAGCAGCTTAGTCAGTGGGGGCGGTGAGCAGTTCTTC.

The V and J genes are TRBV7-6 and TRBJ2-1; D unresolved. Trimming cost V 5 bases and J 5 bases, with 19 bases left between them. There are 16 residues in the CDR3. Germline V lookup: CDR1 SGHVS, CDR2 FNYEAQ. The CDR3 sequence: CASSGPGPWVHNEQFF. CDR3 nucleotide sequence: TGTGCCAGCAGCGGACCGGGTCCATGGGTGCACAATGAGCAGTTCTTC.

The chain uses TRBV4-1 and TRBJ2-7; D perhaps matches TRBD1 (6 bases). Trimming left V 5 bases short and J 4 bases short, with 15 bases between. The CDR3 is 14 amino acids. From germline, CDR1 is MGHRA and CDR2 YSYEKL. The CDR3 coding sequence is TGCGCCAGCAGCGCAGATGGACAGACATACGAGCAGTACTTC. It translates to CASSADGQTYEQYF.

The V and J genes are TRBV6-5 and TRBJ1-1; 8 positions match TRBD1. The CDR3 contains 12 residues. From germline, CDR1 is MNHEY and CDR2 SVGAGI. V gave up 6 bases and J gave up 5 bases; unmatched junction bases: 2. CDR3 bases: TGTGCCAGCAGACGACAGGGGACTGAAGCTTTCTTT. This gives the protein CASRRQGTEAFF.

CDR3 sequence reads: CASSTPGTGYSGANVLTF. The CDR3, as DNA: TGTGCCAGCAGCACGCCCGGGACAGGATACTCTGGGGCCAACGTCCTGACTTTC. The rearrangement links TRBV9 to TRBJ2-6; 8 nucleotides agree with TRBD1. V trimming: 4 bases; J trimming: 0 bases; junction bases outside the gene matches: 9. This CDR3 is built from 18 residues. Germline assignment: CDR1 SGDLS and CDR2 YYNGEE.

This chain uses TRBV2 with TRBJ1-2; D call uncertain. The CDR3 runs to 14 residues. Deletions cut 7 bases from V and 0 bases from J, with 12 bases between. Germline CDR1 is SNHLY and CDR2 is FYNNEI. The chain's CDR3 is CASTPLQTNYGYTF. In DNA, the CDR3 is TGTGCCAGCACCCCGCTCCAAACTAACTATGGCTACACCTTC.

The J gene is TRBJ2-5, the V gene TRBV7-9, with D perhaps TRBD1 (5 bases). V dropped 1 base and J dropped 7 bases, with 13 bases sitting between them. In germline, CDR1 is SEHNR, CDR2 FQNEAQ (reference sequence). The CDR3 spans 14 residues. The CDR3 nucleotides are TGTGCCAGCAGCTTAGTGTGGCAGGGCGGGACCCAGTACTTC. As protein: CASSLVWQGGTQYF. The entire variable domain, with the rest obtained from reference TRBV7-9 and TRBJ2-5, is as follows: DTGVSQNPRHKITKRGQNVTFRCDPISEHNRLYWYRQTLGQGPEFLTYFQNEAQLEKSRLLSDRFSAERPKGSFSTLEIQRTEQGDSAMYLCASSLVWQGGTQYFGPGTRLLVL.

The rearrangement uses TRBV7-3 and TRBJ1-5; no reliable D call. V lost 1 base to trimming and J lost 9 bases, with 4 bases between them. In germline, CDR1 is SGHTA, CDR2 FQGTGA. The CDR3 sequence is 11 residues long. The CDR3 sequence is CASSLSRPQHF. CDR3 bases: TGTGCCAGCAGCTTAAGTCGGCCCCAGCATTTT.

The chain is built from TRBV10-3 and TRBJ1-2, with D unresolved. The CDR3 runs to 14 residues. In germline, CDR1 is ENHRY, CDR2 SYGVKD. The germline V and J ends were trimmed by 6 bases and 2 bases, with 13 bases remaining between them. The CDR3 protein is CAIRWESKNYGYTF. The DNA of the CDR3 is TGTGCCATCAGGTGGGAAAGCAAGAACTATGGCTACACCTTC.

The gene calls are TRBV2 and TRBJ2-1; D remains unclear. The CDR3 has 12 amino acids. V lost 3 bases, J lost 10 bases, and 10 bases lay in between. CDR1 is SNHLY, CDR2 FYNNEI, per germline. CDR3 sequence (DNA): TGTGCCAGCAGTGACAACCGGCGGGAGCAGTTCTTC. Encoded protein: CASSDNRREQFF.

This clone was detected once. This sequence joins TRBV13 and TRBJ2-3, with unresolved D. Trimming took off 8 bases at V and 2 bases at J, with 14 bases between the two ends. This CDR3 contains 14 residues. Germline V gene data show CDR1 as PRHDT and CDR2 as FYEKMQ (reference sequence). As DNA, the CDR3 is TGTGCCAGCTTGACCTCATACGCCACAGATACGCAGTATTTT. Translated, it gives CASLTSYATDTQYF.

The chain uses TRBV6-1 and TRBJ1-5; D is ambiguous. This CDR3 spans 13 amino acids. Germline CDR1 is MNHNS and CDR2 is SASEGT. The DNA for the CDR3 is TGTGCTAGTCTCAGACGTTCGGAACAGCCCCAGCATTTT. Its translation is CASLRRSEQPQHF.

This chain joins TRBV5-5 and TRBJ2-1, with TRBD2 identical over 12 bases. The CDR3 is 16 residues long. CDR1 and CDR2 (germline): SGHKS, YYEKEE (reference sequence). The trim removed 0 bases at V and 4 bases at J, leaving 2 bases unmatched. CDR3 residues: CASSLVGLAGYNEQFF. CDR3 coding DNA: TGTGCCAGCAGCTTGGTGGGACTAGCGGGTTACAATGAGCAGTTCTTC.

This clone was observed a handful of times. In DNA, the CDR3 is TGTGCCAGCAGTCACCGGGGAGGGGGTTCCTACGAGCAGTACTTC. Translated: CASSHRGGGSYEQYF. The chain employs TRBV27 and TRBJ2-7; tentatively, D is TRBD2 (7 bases). Trimming removed 5 bases from V and 1 base from J, with 15 bases in between. Germline V gene lookup returns CDR1 MNHEY and CDR2 SMNVEV (reference sequence). The CDR3 loop spans 15 amino acids.

This CDR3 is CASSATSGGYNEQFF. CDR3 nucleotide sequence: TGCGCCAGCAGTGCGACTAGCGGGGGGTACAATGAGCAGTTCTTC. The chain combines TRBV10-2 with TRBJ2-1, with 13 bases fitting TRBD2. CDR1 WSHSY and CDR2 SAAADI come from the germline V gene. The V gene end was trimmed by 4 bases and the J gene end by 4 bases; junction bases not matched to a gene: 1. This CDR3 has 15 amino acids.

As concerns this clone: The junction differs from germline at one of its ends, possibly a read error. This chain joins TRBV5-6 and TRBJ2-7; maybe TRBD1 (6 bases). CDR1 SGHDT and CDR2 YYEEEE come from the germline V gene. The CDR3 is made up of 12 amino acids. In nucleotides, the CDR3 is TGTGCCGGCAGCTTGGGGGCGCGCGAGCAGTACTTC. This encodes CAGSLGAREQYF.

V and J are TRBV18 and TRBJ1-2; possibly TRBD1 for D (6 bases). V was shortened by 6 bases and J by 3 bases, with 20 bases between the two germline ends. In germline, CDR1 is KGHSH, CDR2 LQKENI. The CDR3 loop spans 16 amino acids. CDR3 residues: CASSSLFSGTYYGYTF. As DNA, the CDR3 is TGTGCCAGCTCTAGCCTTTTTTCCGGGACATACTATGGCTACACCTTC.